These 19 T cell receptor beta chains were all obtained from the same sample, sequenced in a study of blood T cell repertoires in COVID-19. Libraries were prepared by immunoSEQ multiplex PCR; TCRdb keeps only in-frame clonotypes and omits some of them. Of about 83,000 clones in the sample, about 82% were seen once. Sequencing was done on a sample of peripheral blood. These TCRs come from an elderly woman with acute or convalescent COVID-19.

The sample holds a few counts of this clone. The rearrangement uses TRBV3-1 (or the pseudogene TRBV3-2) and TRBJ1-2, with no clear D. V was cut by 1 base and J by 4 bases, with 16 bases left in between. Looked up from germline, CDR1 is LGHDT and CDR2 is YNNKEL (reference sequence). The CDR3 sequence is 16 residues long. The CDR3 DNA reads TGTGCCAGCAGCCAAGGTGGAGGGAGTAATTTCTATGGCTACACCTTC. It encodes CASSQGGGSNFYGYTF.

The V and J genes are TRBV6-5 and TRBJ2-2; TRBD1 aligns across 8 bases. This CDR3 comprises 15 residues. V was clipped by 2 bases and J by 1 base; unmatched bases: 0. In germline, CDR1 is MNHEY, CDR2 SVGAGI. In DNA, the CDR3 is TGTGCCAGCAGTTACGGGACAGGGAACACCGGGGAGCTGTTTTTT. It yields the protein CASSYGTGNTGELFF.

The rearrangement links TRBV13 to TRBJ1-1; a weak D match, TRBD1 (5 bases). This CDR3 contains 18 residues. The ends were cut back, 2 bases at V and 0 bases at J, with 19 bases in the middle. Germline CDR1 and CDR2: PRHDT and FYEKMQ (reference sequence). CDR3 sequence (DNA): TGTGCCAGCAGCTTATACGGTCTGGGCCGGGGGATGAACACTGAAGCTTTCTTT. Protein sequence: CASSLYGLGRGMNTEAFF.

For the CDR3, the DNA is TGTGCCAGCAGTTTAAGGGGCCCGAGCACAGATACGCAGTATTTT. This encodes CASSLRGPSTDTQYF. The genes are TRBV28 and TRBJ2-3, with D possibly matching TRBD1 (5 bases). The CDR3 covers 15 residues. Deletions cut 2 bases from V and 0 bases from J, with 9 bases between. The germline V gene encodes CDR1 MDHEN and CDR2 SYDVKM.

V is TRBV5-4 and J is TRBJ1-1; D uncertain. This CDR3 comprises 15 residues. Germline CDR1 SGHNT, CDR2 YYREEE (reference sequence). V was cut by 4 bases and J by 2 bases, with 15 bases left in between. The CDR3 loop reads CASSPRRGYNTEAFF. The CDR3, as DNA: TGTGCCAGCAGCCCCCGGCGGGGTTATAACACTGAAGCTTTCTTT.

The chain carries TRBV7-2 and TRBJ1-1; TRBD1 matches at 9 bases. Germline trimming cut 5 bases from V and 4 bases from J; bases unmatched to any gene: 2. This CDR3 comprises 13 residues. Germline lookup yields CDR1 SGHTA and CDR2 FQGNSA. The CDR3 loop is CASSATGGTEAFF. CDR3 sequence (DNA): TGTGCCAGCAGCGCGACAGGGGGCACTGAAGCTTTCTTT. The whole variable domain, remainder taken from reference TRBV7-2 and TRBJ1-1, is GAGVSQSPSNKVTEKGKDVELRCDPISGHTALYWYRQSLGQGLEFLIYFQGNSAPDKSGLPSDRFSAERTGGSVSTLTIQRTQQEDSAVYLCASSATGGTEAFFGQGTRLTVV.

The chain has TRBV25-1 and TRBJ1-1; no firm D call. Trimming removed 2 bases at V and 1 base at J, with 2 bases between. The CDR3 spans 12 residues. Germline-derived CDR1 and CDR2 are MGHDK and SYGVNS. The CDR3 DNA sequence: TGTGCCAGCAGTGAACAGAACACTGAAGCTTTCTTT. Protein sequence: CASSEQNTEAFF.

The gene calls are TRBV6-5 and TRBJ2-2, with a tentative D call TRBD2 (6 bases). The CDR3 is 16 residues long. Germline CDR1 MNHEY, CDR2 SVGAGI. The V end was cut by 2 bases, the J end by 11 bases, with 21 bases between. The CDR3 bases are TGTGCCAGCAGTTACAGGCAACCGGAGGGGTCCGTTGAGCTGTTTTTT. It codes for CASSYRQPEGSVELFF.

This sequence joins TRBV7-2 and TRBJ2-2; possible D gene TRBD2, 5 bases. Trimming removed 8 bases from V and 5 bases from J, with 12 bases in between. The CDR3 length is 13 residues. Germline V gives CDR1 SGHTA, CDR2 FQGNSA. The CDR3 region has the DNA TGTGCCAGCGATAACGAGGGAACCGGGGAGCTGTTTTTT. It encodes CASDNEGTGELFF.

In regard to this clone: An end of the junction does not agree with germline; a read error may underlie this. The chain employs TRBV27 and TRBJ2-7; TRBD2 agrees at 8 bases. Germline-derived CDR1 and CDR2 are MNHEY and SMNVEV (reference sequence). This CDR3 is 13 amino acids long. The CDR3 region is CASSLWGARGEVF. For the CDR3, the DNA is TGTGCCAGCAGTTTGTGGGGGGCGCGGGGGGAGGTCTTC.

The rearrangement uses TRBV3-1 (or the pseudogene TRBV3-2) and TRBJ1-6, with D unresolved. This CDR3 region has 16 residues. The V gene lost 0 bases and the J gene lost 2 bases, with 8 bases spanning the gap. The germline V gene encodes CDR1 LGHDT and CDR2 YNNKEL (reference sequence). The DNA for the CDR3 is TGTGCCAGCAGCCAAGATCAGGCTGCCTATAATTCACCCCTCCACTTT. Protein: CASSQDQAAYNSPLHF.

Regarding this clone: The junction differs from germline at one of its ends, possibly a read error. CDR3 DNA: TGTGCCAGCAGCTTATCAGGGGGGAGCAATCAGCCCCAGCATTTT. Translating it yields CASSLSGGSNQPQHF. This chain uses TRBV28 with TRBJ1-5, with 7 nucleotides matching TRBD1. Looked up from germline, CDR1 is MDHEN and CDR2 is SYDVKM. The CDR3 length is 15 residues.

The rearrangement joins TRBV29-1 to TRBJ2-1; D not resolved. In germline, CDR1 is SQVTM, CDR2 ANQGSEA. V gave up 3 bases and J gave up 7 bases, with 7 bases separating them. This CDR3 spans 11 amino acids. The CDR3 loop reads CSVDLRNEQFF. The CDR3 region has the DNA TGCAGCGTTGACCTGAGGAATGAGCAGTTCTTC.

The CDR3, as DNA: TGTGCCAGCAGGACCTCTAGCGGGGGACGCACAGATACGCAGTATTTT. Protein: CASRTSSGGRTDTQYF. The chain combines TRBV2 with TRBJ2-3; 10 nucleotides match TRBD2. The germline V gene encodes CDR1 SNHLY and CDR2 FYNNEI. Trimming took 6 bases from V and 1 from J; bases not matched to a gene: 7. This CDR3 contains 16 residues.

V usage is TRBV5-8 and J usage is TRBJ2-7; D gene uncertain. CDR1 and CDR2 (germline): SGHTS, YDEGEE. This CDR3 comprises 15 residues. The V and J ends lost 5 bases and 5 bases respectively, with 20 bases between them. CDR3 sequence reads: CASRRQVVPTDEQYF. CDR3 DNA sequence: TGTGCCAGCAGGCGCCAAGTGGTCCCCACGGACGAGCAGTACTTC.

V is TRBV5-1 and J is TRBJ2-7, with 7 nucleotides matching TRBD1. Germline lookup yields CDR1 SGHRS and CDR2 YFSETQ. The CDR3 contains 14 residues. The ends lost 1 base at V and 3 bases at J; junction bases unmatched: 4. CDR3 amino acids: CASSLNPGGYEQYF. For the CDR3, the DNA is TGCGCCAGCAGCTTGAATCCAGGGGGCTACGAGCAGTACTTC.

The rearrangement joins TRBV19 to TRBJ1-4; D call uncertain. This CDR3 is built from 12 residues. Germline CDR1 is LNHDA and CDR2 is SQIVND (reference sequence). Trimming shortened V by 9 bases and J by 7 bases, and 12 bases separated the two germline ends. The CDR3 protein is CASREGSEKLFF. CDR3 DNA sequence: TGTGCCAGCCGAGAGGGAAGTGAAAAACTGTTTTTT.

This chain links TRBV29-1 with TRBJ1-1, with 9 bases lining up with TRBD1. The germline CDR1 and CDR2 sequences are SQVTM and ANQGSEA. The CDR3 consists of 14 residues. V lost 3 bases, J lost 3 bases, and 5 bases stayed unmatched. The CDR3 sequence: CSVEGTGYDTEAFF. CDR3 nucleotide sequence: TGCAGCGTTGAGGGGACAGGGTATGACACTGAAGCTTTCTTT.

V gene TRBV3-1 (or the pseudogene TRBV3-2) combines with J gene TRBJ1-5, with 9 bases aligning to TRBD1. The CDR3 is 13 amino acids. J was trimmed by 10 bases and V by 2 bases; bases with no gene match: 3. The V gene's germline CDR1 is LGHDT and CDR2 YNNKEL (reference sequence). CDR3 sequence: CASSQRQGGPQHF. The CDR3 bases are TGTGCCAGCAGCCAAAGACAGGGGGGCCCCCAGCATTTT.